This T cell receptor (beta chain) appears in the sequencing data of a study of T cell responses to AZD1222 COVID-19 vaccine. V was pared by 3 bases and J by 1 base, with 15 bases between. Germline V gene lookup returns CDR1 MNHEY and CDR2 SVGAGI. This CDR3 region has 16 residues. Method: immunoSEQ multiplex PCR; TCRdb's copy keeps in-frame clones and lacks some. The data hold around 150,000 clones, with approximately 92% observed a single time. Second-dose intervals near 4 or 12 weeks were combined. The chain carries TRBV6-5 and TRBJ1-1; the D is unclear. The receptor was isolated from an adult who received the AZD1222 COVID-19 vaccine. The sample in question was peripheral blood, obtained 28 days after the second AZD1222 dose. The DNA of the CDR3 is TGTGCCAGCAGTTATTTCGGGGAAAGGGCGAACACTGAAGCTTTCTTT. Translation: CASSYFGERANTEAFF.